Included here is one T cell receptor beta chain sequence, with context. The data originate from a study of cytomegalovirus exposure and HLA in healthy donors. Germline V gene data show CDR1 as SGDLS and CDR2 as YYNGEE. After removal of 0 bases from V and 7 bases from J, the junction contained 9 bases not matched to a gene. The CDR3 covers 15 residues. Vbeta (60) and Jbeta (13) primers were used in the PCR. Sequenced by immunoSEQ multiplex PCR; TCRdb stores in-frame clones only, minus some. In the table there are 160,000 or so clones, 80% to 90% of which are singletons. This receptor was identified in a woman in her 30s in good health and CMV-seropositive. Material for sequencing was PBMCs. This rearrangement joins TRBV9 to TRBJ1-1; TRBD1 agrees at 7 bases. This CDR3 reads CASSVVGLRDSEAFF. The CDR3 region has the DNA TGTGCCAGCAGCGTAGTAGGACTACGGGACAGTGAAGCTTTCTTT. Full variable domain (rest looked up from reference TRBV9 and TRBJ1-1): DSGVTQTPKHLITATGQRVTLRCSPRSGDLSVYWYQQSLDQGLQFLIQYYNGEERAKGNILERFSAQQFPDLHSELNLSSLELGDSALYFCASSVVGLRDSEAFFGQGTRLTVV.